The clone carrying this TCR beta chain was seen a single time. Either two negative PCRs, clearance, or symptom resolution qualified Cohort 3 donors as recovered. This record comes from a study of blood T cell repertoires in COVID-19. The wider study: Sources were T cells, B-cell-depleted T cells, or PBMCs; the material itself was cDNA or gDNA.

Only in-frame clones appear in the TCRdb table, and some are missing; sequencing was by immunoSEQ multiplex PCR. There are more than 250,000 clones in the sample; 70% to 90% occur only once, and approximately 5.4% lies in the top ten. The germline V gene has CDR1 GTSNPN and CDR2 SVGIG (reference sequence). The CDR3 extends over 13 amino acids. V shed 3 bases, J shed 6 bases, and the junction held 4 bases outside the gene matches. This rearrangement joins TRBV30 to TRBJ2-2; 7 positions agree with TRBD1. The sequence derives from a woman in her 30s who had recovered from COVID-19. What was sequenced was PBMCs or T cells enriched from blood (not recorded which). This CDR3 reads CAWSATGPGELFF. The CDR3 bases are TGTGCCTGGAGCGCGACAGGGCCCGGGGAGCTGTTTTTT. The variable domain in full, completed from reference TRBV30 and TRBJ2-2, reads SQTIHQWPATLVQPVGSPLSLECTVEGTSNPNLYWYRQAAGRGLQLLFYSVGIGQISSEVPQNLSASRPQDRQFILSSKKLLLSDSGFYLCAWSATGPGELFFGEGSRLTVL.